Listed below are T cell receptor beta chains from one sample, sequenced in a study of vaccination and CD4 T cells after COVID-19. In TCRdb, the PCR reads were re-called with MiXCR into one record per CDR3 protein. The table records some 14,000 distinct CDR3 sequences, 24% of them present only once. These receptors have no known antigen. Specimen: CD4+ T cells from blood, cultured in vitro, collected after SARS-CoV-2 vaccination. The receptors were sampled from a human donor who had recovered from COVID-19. Each CDR3 is given with its conserved first and last residue. A D gene is named only where the DNA matches it firmly. Clone size, where shown, is once, few, many, or a class for clones that have expanded.

TRBV7-2,few,TRBJ2-7,NA,CASSLGWGTYEQYF,TGTGCCAGCAGCTTAGGGTGGGGAACCTACGAGCAGTACTTC
TRBV6-5,NA,TRBJ2-4,NA,CASSYSQGSNIQYF,TGTGCCAGCAGTTACTCGCAGGGGAGTAACATTCAGTACTTC
TRBV12-3/TRBV12-4,NA,TRBJ2-2,TRBD2,CASSLPGTSGRTGELFF,TGTGCCAGCAGTTTACCCGGGACTAGCGGGAGGACCGGGGAGCTGTTTTTT
TRBV19,NA,TRBJ1-6,NA,CASSPPPTNSPLHF,TGTGCCAGTAGTCCCCCACCGACTAATTCACCCCTCCACTTT
TRBV24-1,NA,TRBJ2-1,NA,CATSDGHLNEQFF,TGTGCCACCTCAGACGGACATCTCAATGAGCAGTTCTTC
TRBV12-3/TRBV12-4,NA,TRBJ1-6,NA,CASSLSAGGRGLSPLHF,TGTGCCAGCAGTTTAAGCGCCGGGGGCAGGGGACTTTCACCCCTCCACTTT
TRBV20-1,few,TRBJ2-1,TRBD2,CSARWAGRESYNEQFF,TGCAGTGCTAGATGGGCAGGGCGGGAGTCCTACAATGAGCAGTTCTTC
TRBV6-1,once,TRBJ2-1,NA,CASSEYRLINEQFF,TGTGCCAGCAGTGAGTATCGGCTTATCAATGAGCAGTTCTTC
TRBV28,NA,TRBJ1-4,NA,CASSLPRTSNEKLFF,TGTGCCAGCAGTTTACCCCGGACGTCTAATGAAAAACTGTTTTTT
TRBV7-2,few,TRBJ1-4,NA,CASTGGALNEKLFF,TGTGCCAGCACTGGTGGGGCGCTTAATGAAAAACTGTTTTTT
TRBV7-2,NA,TRBJ2-7,NA,CASSRSTPYEQYF,TGTGCCAGCAGCCGCTCCACTCCTTACGAGCAGTACTTC
TRBV7-9,NA,TRBJ1-1,TRBD1,CASSSGDRVEAFF,TGTGCCAGCAGCTCCGGGGACAGGGTGGAAGCTTTCTTT
TRBV7-9,NA,TRBJ2-1,TRBD2,CASSPDLTLAVNEQFF,TGTGCCAGCAGCCCAGACCTCACCCTAGCGGTCAATGAGCAGTTCTTC
TRBV6-1,NA,TRBJ2-1,TRBD2,CASRLNGLAYNEQFF,TGTGCCAGCAGGCTTAACGGACTAGCGTACAATGAGCAGTTCTTC
TRBV6-5,few,TRBJ2-3,NA,CASSFLGTGGRDTQYF,TGTGCCAGCAGTTTCCTCGGGACTGGGGGCCGAGATACGCAGTATTTT
TRBV20-1,few,TRBJ2-7,TRBD2,CSAKLAGAAEQYF,TGCAGTGCTAAACTAGCGGGAGCTGCCGAGCAGTACTTC
TRBV12-3/TRBV12-4,few,TRBJ1-5,NA,CASSPSPIPQHF,TGTGCCAGCAGTCCATCTCCAATCCCTCAGCATTTT
TRBV20-1,medium-sized,TRBJ2-3,NA,CSAITRHGTDTQYF,TGCAGTGCTATTACCCGGCACGGCACAGATACGCAGTATTTT
TRBV5-8,few,TRBJ1-2,NA,CASTHGRDYGYTF,TGTGCCAGCACCCACGGGAGAGACTATGGCTACACCTTC
TRBV29-1,once,TRBJ2-7,NA,CSVSWRDTAYEQYF,TGCAGCGTTTCTTGGCGGGACACAGCCTACGAGCAGTACTTC
TRBV27,few,TRBJ2-5,TRBD1,CASSLGQGFGLRQETQYF,TGTGCCAGCAGTTTAGGACAGGGTTTTGGATTGCGGCAAGAGACCCAGTACTTC
TRBV6-5,NA,TRBJ1-1,NA,CASSYGRGDEAFF,TGTGCCAGCAGTTACGGGCGGGGAGATGAAGCTTTCTTT
TRBV19,NA,TRBJ2-1,TRBD2,CASSIRATSGRAGSSYNEQFF,TGTGCCAGTAGTATCCGCGCGACTAGCGGGAGGGCCGGGAGCTCCTACAATGAGCAGTTCTTC
TRBV11-3,few,TRBJ2-5,NA,CASSSIGGETQYF,TGTGCCAGCAGCTCCATAGGGGGAGAGACCCAGTACTTC
TRBV7-2,NA,TRBJ2-7,NA,CASSLVSSYEQYF,TGTGCCAGCAGCTTAGTGAGCTCCTACGAGCAGTACTTC
TRBV20-1,few,TRBJ1-1,NA,CSASSFGGGETEAFF,TGCAGTGCTAGTTCCTTTGGTGGGGGGGAGACTGAAGCTTTCTTT
TRBV7-2,NA,TRBJ2-1,TRBD2,CASRDTSGGYNEQFF,TGTGCCAGCAGGGACACTAGCGGGGGATACAATGAGCAGTTCTTC
TRBV19,few,TRBJ1-1,NA,CASSITFVGTEAFF,TGTGCCAGTAGTATAACCTTCGTCGGCACTGAAGCTTTCTTT
TRBV12-3/TRBV12-4,NA,TRBJ2-3,TRBD1,CASSLRGQGTDTQYF,TGTGCCAGCAGTTTGAGGGGGCAGGGTACAGATACGCAGTATTTT
TRBV5-1,NA,TRBJ2-3,TRBD2,CASSFQRTRGSPDTQYF,TGCGCCAGCAGCTTTCAGAGGACTAGGGGTTCGCCGGATACGCAGTATTTT
TRBV6-2/TRBV6-3,NA,TRBJ2-1,NA,CASSYGTAIEFF,TGTGCCAGCAGTTACGGAACAGCGATAGAGTTCTTC
TRBV20-1,few,TRBJ1-1,TRBD1,CSARDLRTGREAFF,TGCAGTGCTAGAGATCTTAGGACAGGGAGGGAAGCTTTCTTT
TRBV12-3/TRBV12-4,NA,TRBJ2-1,NA,CASSFVPHYNEQFF,TGTGCCAGCAGTTTTGTGCCCCATTACAATGAGCAGTTCTTC
TRBV29-1,NA,TRBJ2-1,NA,CSVPSLRGPIGNEQFF,TGCAGCGTTCCTTCCTTGCGGGGGCCCATAGGTAATGAGCAGTTCTTC
TRBV10-3,few,TRBJ2-7,TRBD2,CAISGLEGYEQYF,TGTGCCATCTCTGGACTAGAAGGCTACGAGCAGTACTTC
TRBV6-1,NA,TRBJ1-3,NA,CASRMEPNSGNTIYF,TGTGCCAGCAGAATGGAGCCTAACTCTGGAAACACCATATATTTT
TRBV9,NA,TRBJ2-6,TRBD2,CASSVASGASGANVLTF,TGTGCCAGCAGCGTGGCTAGCGGGGCCTCTGGGGCCAACGTCCTGACTTTC
TRBV7-2,NA,TRBJ2-7,TRBD2,CASSLAGLAEPIYEQYF,TGTGCCAGCAGCTTAGCCGGACTAGCGGAGCCCATCTACGAGCAGTACTTC
TRBV19,NA,TRBJ1-1,TRBD1,CASNIPGQGVLWYTEAFF,TGTGCCAGTAACATTCCGGGACAGGGCGTCCTTTGGTACACTGAAGCTTTCTTT
TRBV19,NA,TRBJ2-4,NA,CASQGRRDPKNIQYF,TGTGCCAGCCAAGGGCGGAGGGACCCAAAAAACATTCAGTACTTC
TRBV7-2,NA,TRBJ2-3,TRBD2,CASSWTRDYRDTQYF,TGTGCCAGCAGCTGGACCCGGGACTACCGGGATACGCAGTATTTT
TRBV20-1,few,TRBJ1-6,NA,CSAPTGRQGSYNSPLHF,TGCAGTGCCCCCACCGGTCGTCAGGGCTCCTATAATTCACCCCTCCACTTT
TRBV27,medium-sized,TRBJ1-5,NA,CASSLAGAYNQPQHF,TGTGCCAGCAGTTTAGCCGGGGCGTACAATCAGCCCCAGCATTTT
TRBV5-1,NA,TRBJ2-7,TRBD2,CASSWGGEYEQYF,TGCGCCAGCAGCTGGGGGGGGGAATACGAGCAGTACTTC
TRBV30,few,TRBJ2-3,NA,CAWGLQGTQYF,TGTGCCTGGGGACTACAGGGTACGCAGTATTTT
TRBV19,NA,TRBJ2-7,NA,CASRSGSEQYF,TGTGCCAGTAGGTCGGGGTCCGAGCAGTACTTC
TRBV24-1,few,TRBJ2-3,TRBD2,CATSDWGSGVSTDTQYF,TGTGCCACCAGTGATTGGGGTAGCGGGGTCAGCACAGATACGCAGTATTTT
TRBV12-3/TRBV12-4,few,TRBJ1-1,NA,CASSLRGATEAFF,TGTGCCAGCAGTTTACGGGGGGCCACTGAAGCTTTCTTT
TRBV5-1,NA,TRBJ2-7,NA,CASSLQAAGQSYEQYF,TGCGCCAGCAGCCTACAAGCCGCGGGACAGAGCTACGAGCAGTACTTC
TRBV7-2,NA,TRBJ1-2,NA,CASSLFQGPGYTF,TGTGCCAGCAGCTTATTCCAGGGGCCTGGCTACACCTTC